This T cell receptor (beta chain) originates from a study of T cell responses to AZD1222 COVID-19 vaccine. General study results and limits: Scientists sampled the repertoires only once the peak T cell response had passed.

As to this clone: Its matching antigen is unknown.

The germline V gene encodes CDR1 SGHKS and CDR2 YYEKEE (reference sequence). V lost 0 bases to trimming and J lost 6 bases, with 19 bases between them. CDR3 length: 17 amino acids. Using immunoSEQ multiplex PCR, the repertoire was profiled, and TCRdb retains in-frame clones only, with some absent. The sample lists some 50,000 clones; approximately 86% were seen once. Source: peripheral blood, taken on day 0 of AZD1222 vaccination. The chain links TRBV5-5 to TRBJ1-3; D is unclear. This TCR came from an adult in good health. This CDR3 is CASSLEPVGQVSNTIYF. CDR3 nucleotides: TGTGCCAGCAGCTTGGAGCCCGTCGGGCAGGTGTCAAACACCATATATTTT.